These 21 T cell receptor beta chains were all obtained from the same sample, sequenced in a study of cytomegalovirus exposure and HLA in healthy donors. 13 Jbeta primers and 60 Vbeta primers were used for the PCR. Assay: immunoSEQ multiplex PCR; the TCRdb copy retains only in-frame clones and omits some. Among under 150,000 clones listed, 65% to 80% were seen once. Source material: PBMCs. Receptors were obtained from a man aged 30-40 years in good health and CMV-seronegative.

This rearrangement joins TRBV15 to TRBJ1-5, with D tentatively TRBD1 (6 bases). The CDR3 sequence is 14 residues long. Germline V CDR1 and CDR2: LNHNV, YYDKDF (reference sequence). V lost 6 bases to trimming and J lost 5 bases, with 14 bases between them. The chain's CDR3 is CATSMDSLHQPQHF. CDR3 DNA sequence: TGTGCCACCAGTATGGACAGTCTCCATCAGCCCCAGCATTTT.

This clone occurred a few times. The rearrangement links TRBV9 to TRBJ2-1, with 7 nucleotides matching TRBD2. This CDR3 has 12 amino acids. The junction had 5 bases not matched to a gene; V was cut back by 3 bases and J by 11 bases. Germline-derived CDR1 and CDR2 are SGDLS and YYNGEE. The CDR3 region is CASSGTSGKQFF. CDR3 DNA: TGTGCCAGCAGCGGGACTAGTGGTAAGCAGTTCTTC.

The chain combines TRBV25-1 with TRBJ2-5, with 8 bases identical to TRBD2. CDR3 size: 15 residues. CDR1 is MGHDK, CDR2 SYGVNS, per germline. J lost 5 bases, V lost 4 bases, and 9 bases had no gene match. The CDR3 here is CASSAGGAGAETQYF. The CDR3 DNA is TGTGCCAGCAGTGCTGGGGGAGCGGGAGCTGAGACCCAGTACTTC.

J is TRBJ2-1 and V is TRBV6-5; D remains unclear. V lost 4 bases and J 8 bases, leaving 12 bases between the germline ends. The CDR3 has 13 residues. The germline V gene encodes CDR1 MNHEY and CDR2 SVGAGI. The CDR3 loop is CASSLVLQYEQFF. The DNA of the CDR3 is TGTGCCAGCAGTTTAGTGCTCCAATATGAGCAGTTCTTC.

This chain joins TRBV7-6 and TRBJ2-1, with TRBD2 matching 7 bases. J was trimmed by 2 bases and V by 5 bases; bases with no gene match: 12. This CDR3 has 17 residues. Germline V CDR1 and CDR2: SGHVS, FNYEAQ. CDR3 in amino acids: CASSPMMSSGTYNEQFF. The CDR3 region has the DNA TGTGCCAGCAGCCCCATGATGTCCAGCGGGACCTACAATGAGCAGTTCTTC.

This chain connects TRBV18 to TRBJ2-7, with TRBD1 matching over 8 bases. From germline, CDR1 is KGHSH and CDR2 LQKENI. This CDR3 is 19 amino acids long. The trim removed 2 bases at V and 2 bases at J, leaving 17 bases unmatched. CDR3 nucleotides: TGTGCCAGCTCACCAGACCGACAGGGGACACCTCGAAGAGCCTACGAGCAGTACTTC. The encoded protein is CASSPDRQGTPRRAYEQYF.

The chain joins TRBV19 to TRBJ1-6; 7 bases fit TRBD1. The CDR3 is made up of 15 amino acids. CDR1 LNHDA and CDR2 SQIVND come from the germline V gene (reference sequence). After removal of 4 bases from V and 7 bases from J, the junction contained 7 bases not matched to a gene. CDR3 nucleotides: TGTGCCAGTAGTAGCGAAACAGGGGTCAATTCACCCCTCCACTTT. Translating gives CASSSETGVNSPLHF.

The chain couples TRBV5-3 to TRBJ2-1; no reliable D call. TRBV5-3 is an ORF for which the function is uncertain. This CDR3 contains 15 residues. Trimming took 0 bases from V and 8 from J, leaving 15 bases between them. The CDR3 is CARSLVVAVPHEQFF. The CDR3 nucleotides are TGTGCCAGAAGCTTGGTGGTAGCTGTGCCCCATGAGCAGTTCTTC.

This clone has more than one count but fewer than ten. The rearrangement links TRBV29-1 to TRBJ2-3; TRBD2 matches at 11 bases. J lost 5 bases, V lost 5 bases, and 9 bases had no gene match. The CDR3 consists of 15 residues. The germline gives CDR1 SQVTM, CDR2 ANQGSEA. Written as DNA, the CDR3 is TGCAGCGTTTCCCAAACTAGCGGGGGTGGAGATACGCAGTATTTT. This codes for CSVSQTSGGGDTQYF.

The DNA of the CDR3 is TGTGCCAGCAGCTTGGGGGGACAGGGAAACACTGAAGCTTTCTTT. Its protein product is CASSLGGQGNTEAFF. V and J are TRBV5-4 and TRBJ1-1, with 9 bases that match TRBD1. V shed 0 bases, J shed 2 bases, and the junction held 2 bases outside the gene matches. CDR3 length equals 15 residues. Germline V CDR1 and CDR2: SGHNT, YYREEE (reference sequence).

The rearrangement joins TRBV4-3 to TRBJ1-1, with TRBD1 as a possible D gene (5 bases). Germline V gene data show CDR1 as LGHNA and CDR2 as YSLEER. The CDR3 extends over 13 amino acids. V was cut by 0 bases and J by 7 bases, with 9 bases left in between. Here the CDR3 DNA reads TGCGCCAGCAGCCAAGATTCGGGGGTTGAAGCTTTCTTT. This translates into CASSQDSGVEAFF.

The table lists this clone with a few counts. V and J are TRBV19 and TRBJ2-2; D is perhaps TRBD1 (6 bases). Germline values: CDR1 LNHDA, CDR2 SQIVND (reference sequence). The CDR3 runs 16 residues. Trimming removed 7 bases at V and 1 base at J, with 16 bases between. In DNA form, the CDR3 reads TGTGCCAGTACCCCGGTCGGCAGGGGGAACACCGGGGAGCTGTTTTTT. Its protein is CASTPVGRGNTGELFF. Looking up the rest from reference TRBV19 and TRBJ2-2 gives the full variable domain: DGGITQSPKYLFRKEGQNVTLSCEQNLNHDAMYWYRQDPGQGLRLIYYSQIVNDFQKGDIAEGYSVSREKKESFPLTVTSAQKNPTAFYLCASTPVGRGNTGELFFGEGSRLTVL.

V is TRBV9 and J is TRBJ2-6; D may be TRBD1 (5 bases). Trimming took 4 bases from V and 3 from J, leaving 8 bases between them. The germline CDR1 and CDR2 sequences are SGDLS and YYNGEE. The CDR3 extends over 14 amino acids. The CDR3 here is CASSRGYGANVLTF. In nucleotides, the CDR3 is TGTGCCAGCAGCAGGGGCTATGGGGCCAACGTCCTGACTTTC.

The J gene is TRBJ2-7, the V gene TRBV10-3, with a weak D call TRBD1 (5 bases). Looked up from germline, CDR1 is ENHRY and CDR2 is SYGVKD. Trimming removed 8 bases at V and 2 bases at J, with 22 bases between. The CDR3 length is 16 residues. CDR3 sequence reads: CAIFLKGARQTYEQYF. The CDR3 nucleotides are TGTGCCATCTTCTTAAAAGGGGCTAGGCAGACCTACGAGCAGTACTTC.

V and J are TRBV29-1 and TRBJ2-1; 9 nucleotides match TRBD1. This CDR3 comprises 12 residues. Germline values: CDR1 SQVTM, CDR2 ANQGSEA. Germline trimming cut 6 bases from V and 8 bases from J; bases unmatched to any gene: 5. The chain's CDR3 is CSVTGGWDEQFF. The DNA of the CDR3 is TGCAGCGTGACAGGGGGGTGGGATGAGCAGTTCTTC.

This rearrangement joins TRBV6-6 to TRBJ1-1; a weak D match, TRBD1 (5 bases). The CDR3 runs 14 residues. Between the trimmed V and J ends, which lost 5 bases and 5 bases, there was a span of 15 bases. CDR1 is MNHNY and CDR2 is SVGAGI in the germline V gene (reference sequence). CDR3 sequence reads: CASSADLGPTEAFF. CDR3 sequence (DNA): TGTGCCAGCAGTGCCGATTTGGGGCCGACTGAAGCTTTCTTT.

The rearrangement joins TRBV15 to TRBJ2-7, with D possibly being TRBD2 (5 bases). The CDR3 spans 17 residues. Per germline, CDR1 LNHNV and CDR2 YYDKDF (reference sequence). V was pared by 1 base and J by 4 bases, with 20 bases between. The CDR3 loop reads CATSRVGGLPIAYEQYF. CDR3 coding DNA: TGTGCCACCAGCAGAGTAGGAGGACTCCCGATAGCGTACGAGCAGTACTTC.

The chain uses TRBV5-4 and TRBJ2-2; D is perhaps TRBD1 (6 bases). Germline V gene lookup returns CDR1 SGHNT and CDR2 YYREEE (reference sequence). V was pared by 5 bases and J by 0 bases, with 14 bases between. This CDR3 contains 16 residues. CDR3 sequence: CASSPTGNSNTGELFF. The CDR3 DNA reads TGTGCCAGCAGTCCGACAGGAAATTCGAACACCGGGGAGCTGTTTTTT. The full variable domain, with the rest looked up from reference TRBV5-4 and TRBJ2-2, is ETGVTQSPTHLIKTRGQQVTLRCSSQSGHNTVSWYQQALGQGPQFIFQYYREEENGRGNFPPRFSGLQFPNYSSELNVNALELDDSALYLCASSPTGNSNTGELFFGEGSRLTVL.

The rearrangement joins TRBV7-9 to TRBJ1-1; 9 bases align to TRBD1. V shed 5 bases, J shed 5 bases, and the junction held 12 bases outside the gene matches. Germline CDR1 reads SEHNR; CDR2 reads FQNEAQ (reference sequence). This CDR3 has 16 amino acids. The CDR3: CASSQPPGQGKTEAFF. The CDR3 DNA follows: TGTGCCAGCAGCCAGCCCCCGGGACAGGGAAAAACTGAAGCTTTCTTT.

The genes are TRBV10-3 and TRBJ1-2; 8 bases are a match to TRBD1. Germline V CDR1 and CDR2: ENHRY, SYGVKD. V was pared by 3 bases and J by 4 bases, with 4 bases of the junction left unmatched. The CDR3 sequence is 14 residues long. The CDR3 spells CAISDQQGVYGYTF. CDR3 coding DNA: TGTGCCATCAGTGACCAACAGGGGGTCTATGGCTACACCTTC.

The chain recombines TRBV19 with TRBJ2-1; 12 bases map to TRBD2. Germline CDR1 is LNHDA and CDR2 is SQIVND (reference sequence). The CDR3 length is 16 residues. V shed 3 bases, J shed 8 bases, and the junction held 8 bases outside the gene matches. CDR3 region: CASSILRTSGIDEQFF. The CDR3 DNA follows: TGTGCCAGTAGTATCTTACGGACTAGCGGGATCGATGAGCAGTTCTTC.